These 15 T cell receptor beta chains share one sample of origin, sequenced in a study of T cells in localized non-small cell lung cancer. The method was immunoSEQ multiplex PCR; TCRdb's version includes in-frame clones alone and lacks a portion of them. The top ten hold about a sixth of the sample, which has over 45,000 clones, about 88% seen once. The sequencing here drew on PBMCs, taken before any cancer treatment. The receptors shown here come from a female donor with stage II lung adenocarcinoma.

The chain recombines TRBV5-1 with TRBJ1-1, with D perhaps matching TRBD1 (6 bases). This CDR3 is 14 amino acids long. V shed 4 bases and J shed 1 base, with 11 bases lying between them. Germline V gene lookup returns CDR1 SGHRS and CDR2 YFSETQ. CDR3 sequence reads: CASSLDRRNTEAFF. CDR3 nucleotides: TGCGCCAGCAGCCTGGACAGACGGAACACTGAAGCTTTCTTT.

The chain combines TRBV6-1 with TRBJ1-2, with D hard to call. Germline V gene lookup returns CDR1 MNHNS and CDR2 SASEGT. CDR3 size: 14 residues. The V gene lost 1 base and the J gene lost 5 bases, with 11 bases spanning the gap. This CDR3 reads CASSEGAGKYGYTF. The CDR3 bases are TGTGCCAGCAGTGAAGGGGCAGGAAAGTATGGCTACACCTTC.

The chain combines TRBV2 with TRBJ1-2, with 7 bases that match TRBD1. Germline V gives CDR1 SNHLY, CDR2 FYNNEI. The CDR3 loop spans 14 amino acids. V gave up 4 bases and J gave up 3 bases; unmatched junction bases: 5. CDR3: CASSGIGGDYGYTF. The CDR3 nucleotides are TGTGCCAGCAGTGGAATAGGGGGCGACTATGGCTACACCTTC.

This clone was counted a few times. The gene calls are TRBV5-5 and TRBJ1-4; D may be TRBD1 (5 bases). The CDR3 runs to 16 residues. CDR1 is SGHKS, CDR2 YYEKEE, per germline (reference sequence). V lost 2 bases, J lost 2 bases, and 13 bases lay in between. The CDR3 loop is CASSFLGGGTNEKLFF. For the CDR3, the DNA is TGTGCCAGCAGCTTTCTGGGTGGGGGTACTAATGAAAAACTGTTTTTT.

The J gene is TRBJ2-2, the V gene TRBV2; no definite D call. The germline CDR1 and CDR2 sequences are SNHLY and FYNNEI. Trimming shortened V by 1 base and J by 3 bases, and 6 bases separated the two germline ends. The CDR3 is 14 amino acids. The DNA for the CDR3 is TGTGCCAGCAGTGAAGTGGGATACACCGGGGAGCTGTTTTTT. It specifies CASSEVGYTGELFF.

This clone was recorded once. The chain's CDR3 is CASNTGRQNTEAFF. For the CDR3, the DNA is TGTGCCAGCAACACGGGACGGCAAAACACTGAAGCTTTCTTT. This chain joins TRBV6-5 and TRBJ1-1, with D possibly TRBD1 on 5 matching bases. The CDR3 length is 14 residues. Trimming removed 7 bases at V and 2 bases at J, with 14 bases between. Germline loops: CDR1 MNHEY, CDR2 SVGAGI.

This sequence joins TRBV6-5 and TRBJ1-6; 7 bases map to TRBD1. V lost 7 bases to trimming and J lost 4 bases; unmatched junction nucleotides: 7. This CDR3 has 15 amino acids. CDR1 and CDR2 from the germline V gene are MNHEY and SVGAGI. In nucleotides, the CDR3 is TGTGCCAGCACCCCGACAGGGAAGTATAATTCACCCCTCCACTTT. As protein: CASTPTGKYNSPLHF.

The CDR3 DNA sequence: TGCGCCAGCAGTGACAGTTTCGACAGGGGAAGCGGGGAGCTGTTTTTT. Translating gives CASSDSFDRGSGELFF. The chain couples TRBV10-2 to TRBJ2-2; 8 bases are a match to TRBD1. This CDR3 is built from 16 residues. The J segment lost 7 bases and the V segment lost 3 bases, leaving 10 bases of the junction unmatched. CDR1 is WSHSY, CDR2 SAAADI, per germline.

The V call is TRBV11-2, the J call TRBJ1-5, with a weak D call TRBD1 (6 bases). V gave up 2 bases and J gave up 0 bases, with 11 bases separating them. Germline V lookup: CDR1 SGHAT, CDR2 FQNNGV. This CDR3 is 16 amino acids long. CDR3 bases: TGTGCCAGCAGCTTATCTGGACAGTATAGCAATCAGCCCCAGCATTTT. This codes for CASSLSGQYSNQPQHF.

This chain links TRBV15 with TRBJ1-1; no firm D call. This CDR3 has 11 amino acids. The germline V gene encodes CDR1 LNHNV and CDR2 YYDKDF (reference sequence). Trimming took off 6 bases at V and 1 base at J, with 3 bases between the two ends. CDR3 nucleotides: TGTGCCACCAGAGCGAACACTGAAGCTTTCTTT. Encoded protein: CATRANTEAFF.

The chain joins TRBV7-6 to TRBJ1-4, with 7 positions matching TRBD1. Germline lookup yields CDR1 SGHVS and CDR2 FNYEAQ. With V trimmed by 5 bases and J by 5 bases, 5 bases remained unmatched. This CDR3 has 14 amino acids. CDR3 nucleotides: TGTGCCAGCAGCCCAGTACAGGGGAATGAAAAACTGTTTTTT. Amino acids: CASSPVQGNEKLFF.

V usage is TRBV5-1 and J usage is TRBJ2-4; TRBD1 matches 9 bases. The CDR3 is 13 residues long. The ends lost 4 bases at V and 8 bases at J; junction bases unmatched: 4. Germline-derived CDR1 and CDR2 are SGHRS and YFSETQ. The CDR3 loop is CASSPGTGYIQYF. DNA of the CDR3: TGCGCCAGCAGCCCCGGGACAGGGTACATTCAGTACTTC. The full variable domain, in which reference TRBV5-1 and TRBJ2-4 provide the parts outside the CDR3, is KAGVTQTPRYLIKTRGQQVTLSCSPISGHRSVSWYQQTPGQGLQFLFEYFSETQRNKGNFPGRFSGRQFSNSRSEMNVSTLELGDSALYLCASSPGTGYIQYFGAGTRLSVL.

This chain connects TRBV18 to TRBJ2-5, with 8 positions matching TRBD2. The CDR3 spans 14 residues. V was pared by 3 bases and J by 2 bases, with 2 bases of the junction left unmatched. Germline V gene data show CDR1 as KGHSH and CDR2 as LQKENI. CDR3 nucleotide sequence: TGTGCCAGCTCACCCGCGGGGGGACAAGAGACCCAGTACTTC. As protein: CASSPAGGQETQYF.

This rearrangement joins TRBV7-2 to TRBJ1-5, with 8 bases matching TRBD1. From germline, CDR1 is SGHTA and CDR2 FQGNSA. V lost 6 bases to trimming and J lost 7 bases; unmatched junction nucleotides: 8. The CDR3 length is 14 residues. The CDR3 is CASSQTGERQPQHF. DNA for the CDR3: TGTGCCAGCAGTCAGACAGGGGAAAGACAGCCCCAGCATTTT.

The chain joins TRBV6-6 to TRBJ2-3; TRBD1 agrees at 8 bases. Trimming removed 6 bases from V and 5 bases from J; junction bases left unmatched: 13. This CDR3 is built from 16 residues. Per germline, CDR1 MNHNY and CDR2 SVGAGI (reference sequence). The CDR3 region has the DNA TGTGCCAGCAGCAGGCCAAATTTCAGGGGGCAAGATACGCAGTATTTT. The encoded protein is CASSRPNFRGQDTQYF.